This T cell receptor beta chain emerged from a study of identical twins. This CDR3 region has 15 residues. V lost 2 bases and J lost 6, with 18 bases in between. In germline, CDR1 is SGHKS, CDR2 YYEKEE (reference sequence). Note on this clonotype: The antigen is unknown.

TCRdb recomputed calls from the 5' RACE reads with MiXCR, one row per CDR3 protein. The sample has 200,000 to 250,000 distinct CDR3 sequences; around 8.1% are singletons. General observations from the study: Some out-of-frame alpha sequences were shared by twins, and these showed excess low generation probability. Reduced insertions were recorded for abundant cord blood beta clonotypes, with no such pattern in memory repertoires.

The data also belong to a second study, concerning yellow fever vaccine responses in identical twins.

J is TRBJ2-7 and V is TRBV5-5; D assignment may be TRBD1 or TRBD2 (5 bases each). The sequence derives from a woman under 30 in good health. The specimen sequenced was memory (CD45RO+) T cells sorted from blood. The CDR3 coding sequence is TGTGCCAGCAGCTTTATCGTATCGGGGCCTAGCGAGCAGTACTTC. Encoded protein: CASSFIVSGPSEQYF.